This T cell receptor (beta chain) is from a study of T cell responses to AZD1222 COVID-19 vaccine. General study results and limits: Baseline seropositives among AZD1222 recipients totaled only 5 or 6. CD4 TCRs covered the whole spike, strongest at regions 160-218 and 743-854.

The V end was cut by 0 bases, the J end by 6 bases, with 7 bases between. The CDR3 runs 12 residues. Germline CDR1 and CDR2: GTSNPN and SVGIG (reference sequence). The repertoire was sequenced with immunoSEQ multiplex PCR; TCRdb's copy has only in-frame clones and lacks some. The repertoire has 100,000 to 150,000 clones, about 87% of them found once; the top ten carry more than 9%. This clone appeared a single time. No antigen is known for it. The chain uses TRBV30 and TRBJ2-3; tentative D call: TRBD2 (6 bases). The clonotype was recovered from an adult in good health. The specimen was peripheral blood, collected on day 0 of AZD1222 vaccination. The CDR3 sequence is CAWSVRGDTQYF. CDR3 nucleotides: TGTGCCTGGAGTGTACGGGGGGATACGCAGTATTTT.